This T cell receptor (beta chain) was retrieved from a study of blood T cell repertoires in COVID-19. Whole-study context: COVID-19 samples, acute and convalescent, were from the United States, Italy and Spain. PBMCs, B-cell-depleted T cells, or T cells were the source of the cDNA or gDNA that made up the material.

In the original analysis: Estimates of nucleated cell counts were drawn from the amplification of reference gene primers. Clones were read by immunoSEQ multiplex PCR, and TCRdb kept only the in-frame ones, dropping some. That table furnishes V, J and clone size, whereas the DNA furnished D and trimming. This table has around 100,000 clones, about three quarters appearing once. CDR1 is SGHDN, CDR2 FVKESK, per germline. Trimming left V 2 bases short and J 5 bases short, with 18 bases between. There are 16 residues in the CDR3. This chain joins TRBV14 and TRBJ2-5; the D gene is possibly TRBD1 (6 bases). This clonotype originated in a man older than 75 with acute or convalescent COVID-19. The sequenced material came from peripheral blood. The CDR3 nucleotides read TGTGCCAGCAGCCAAAACGTAGGACAGATGGGGGAGACCCAGTACTTC. Translated, it gives CASSQNVGQMGETQYF. Using reference TRBV14 and TRBJ2-5 for the parts outside the CDR3, the full variable domain is EAGVTQFPSHSVIEKGQTVTLRCDPISGHDNLYWYRRVMGKEIKFLLHFVKESKQDESGMPNNRFLAERTGGTYSTLKVQPAELEDSGVYFCASSQNVGQMGETQYFGPGTRLLVL.